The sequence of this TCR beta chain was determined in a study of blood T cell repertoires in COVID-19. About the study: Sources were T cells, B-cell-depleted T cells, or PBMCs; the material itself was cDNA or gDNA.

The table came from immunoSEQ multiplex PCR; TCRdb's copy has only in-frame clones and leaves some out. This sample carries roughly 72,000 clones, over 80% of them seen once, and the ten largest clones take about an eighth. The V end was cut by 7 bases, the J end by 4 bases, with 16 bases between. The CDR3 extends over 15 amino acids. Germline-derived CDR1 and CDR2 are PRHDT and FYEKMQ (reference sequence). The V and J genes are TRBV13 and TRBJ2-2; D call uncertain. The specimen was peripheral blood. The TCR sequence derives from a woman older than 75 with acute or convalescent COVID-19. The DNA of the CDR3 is TGTGCCAGCACCCCTTGGTTAGTGAGCACCGGGGAGCTGTTTTTT. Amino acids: CASTPWLVSTGELFF.